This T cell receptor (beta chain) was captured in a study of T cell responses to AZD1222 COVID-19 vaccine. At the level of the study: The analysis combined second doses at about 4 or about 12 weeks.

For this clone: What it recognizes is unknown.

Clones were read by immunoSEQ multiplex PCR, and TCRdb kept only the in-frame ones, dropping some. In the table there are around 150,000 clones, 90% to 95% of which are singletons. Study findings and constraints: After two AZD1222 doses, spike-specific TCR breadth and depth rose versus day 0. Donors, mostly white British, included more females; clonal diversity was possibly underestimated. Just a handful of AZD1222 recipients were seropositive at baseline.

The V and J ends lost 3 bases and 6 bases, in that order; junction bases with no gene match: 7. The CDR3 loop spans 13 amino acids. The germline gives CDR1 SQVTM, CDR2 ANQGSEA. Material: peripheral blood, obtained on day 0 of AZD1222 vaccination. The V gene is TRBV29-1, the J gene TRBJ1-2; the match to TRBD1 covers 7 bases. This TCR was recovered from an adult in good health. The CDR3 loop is CSVEDRQGDGYTF. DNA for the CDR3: TGCAGCGTTGAGGATCGACAGGGAGATGGCTACACCTTC.